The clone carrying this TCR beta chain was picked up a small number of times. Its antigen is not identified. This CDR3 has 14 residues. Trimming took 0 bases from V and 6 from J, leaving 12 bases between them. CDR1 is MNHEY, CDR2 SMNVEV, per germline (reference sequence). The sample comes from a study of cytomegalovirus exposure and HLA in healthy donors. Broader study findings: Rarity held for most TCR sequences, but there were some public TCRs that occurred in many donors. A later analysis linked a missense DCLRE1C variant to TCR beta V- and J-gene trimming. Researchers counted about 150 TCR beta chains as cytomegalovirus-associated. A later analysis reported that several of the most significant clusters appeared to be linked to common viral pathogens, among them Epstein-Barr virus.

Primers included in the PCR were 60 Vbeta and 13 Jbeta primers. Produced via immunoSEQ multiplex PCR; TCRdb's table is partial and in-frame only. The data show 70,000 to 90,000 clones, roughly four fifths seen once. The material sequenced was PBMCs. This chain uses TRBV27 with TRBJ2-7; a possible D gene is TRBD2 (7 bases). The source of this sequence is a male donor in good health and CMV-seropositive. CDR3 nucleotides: TGTGCCAGCAGTTTATCCCCGGGGGGCTTCGAGCAGTACTTC. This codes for CASSLSPGGFEQYF.